This section outlines one T cell receptor beta chain sequence together with its context. Its antigen is undetermined. Each CDR3 protein is one row after TCRdb ran MiXCR on the 5' RACE reads. The repertoire has about 82,000 distinct CDR3 sequences, approximately 12% of them found once; the top ten carry about 4.6%. The V and J ends lost 5 bases and 2 bases respectively, with 16 bases between them. The CDR3 extends over 16 amino acids. The time point is: sample taken at primary tumor resection. Whole RNA, which was extracted from tumor, nontumor lung tissue or frozen PBMC, was sequenced without any cell sorting. The sample comes from a study of spatial heterogeneity in lung cancer. Study observations and caveats: Among blood samples, ubiquitous expanded tumor TCRs appeared more at resection than at follow-up.

Sample: PBMCs, taken at surgery. The V call is TRBV12-3 or TRBV12-4, the J call TRBJ2-1; D perhaps matches TRBD1 (5 bases). This TCR was recovered from a male donor with early-stage non-small cell lung cancer. CDR3 nucleotides: TGTGCCAGCAGTACCTCCAGGGATTACGCCTACAATGAGCAGTTCTTC. Translating gives CASSTSRDYAYNEQFF.